The present entry profiles one TCR beta chain with its context. This entry is derived from a study of blood T cell repertoires in COVID-19. Study background: Collection of acute and convalescent COVID-19 samples took place in the United States, Italy and Spain.

Everyone who took part was about 18 to 90 years old, and they came from about 25 US areas. No more than 2 weeks before study entry, exposed participants had met a case of COVID-19. This table comes from immunoSEQ multiplex PCR, and its TCRdb copy is limited to in-frame clones, with some not included. Among around 340,000 clones listed, 88% were seen once. V was pared by 3 bases and J by 4 bases, with 12 bases between. This CDR3 contains 14 residues. CDR1 is MNHEY and CDR2 is SMNVEV in the germline V gene (reference sequence). The specimen was PBMCs or T cells enriched from blood (not recorded which). The receptor was derived from a woman aged 30 to 39 who had been exposed to COVID-19. V gene TRBV27 combines with J gene TRBJ1-2; tentatively, D is TRBD1 (6 bases). This CDR3 reads CASSFSGQLYGYTF. In DNA form, the CDR3 reads TGTGCCAGCAGTTTCTCTGGACAGCTCTATGGCTACACCTTC.